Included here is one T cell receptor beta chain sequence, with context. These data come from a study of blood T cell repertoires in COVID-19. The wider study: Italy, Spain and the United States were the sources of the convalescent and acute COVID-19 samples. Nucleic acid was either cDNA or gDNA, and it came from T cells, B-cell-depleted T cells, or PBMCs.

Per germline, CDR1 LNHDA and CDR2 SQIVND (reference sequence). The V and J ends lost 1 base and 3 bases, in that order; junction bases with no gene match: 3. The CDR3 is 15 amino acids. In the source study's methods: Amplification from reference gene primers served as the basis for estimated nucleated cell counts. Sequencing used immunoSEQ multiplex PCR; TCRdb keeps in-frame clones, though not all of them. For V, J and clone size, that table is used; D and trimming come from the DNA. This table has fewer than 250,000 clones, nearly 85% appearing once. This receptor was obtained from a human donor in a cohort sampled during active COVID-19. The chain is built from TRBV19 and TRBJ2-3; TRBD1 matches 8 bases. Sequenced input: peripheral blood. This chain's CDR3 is CASSIVTGATDTQYF. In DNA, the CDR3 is TGTGCCAGTAGTATAGTGACAGGGGCAACAGATACGCAGTATTTT.